This T cell receptor (beta chain) was profiled in a study of beta chain features in type 1 diabetes. Study-wide results and limits: Reduced insertions and increased deletions marked VDJ junctions in type 1 diabetes patients.

As every portion of the isolated RNA was reverse transcribed, the sequencing read expressed TCRB transcripts. Using immunoSEQ multiplex PCR, the repertoire was profiled, and TCRdb retains in-frame clones only, with some absent. The sample has 200,000 to 250,000 clones; about 30% are singletons. Every donor provided one heparinised blood draw, which averaged about 120 mL. This CDR3 has 17 amino acids. Germline V CDR1 and CDR2: SGHTA, FQGNSA. V trimming: 1 base; J trimming: 3 bases; junction bases outside the gene matches: 10. This clone has a single count. What it recognizes is unknown. The chain employs TRBV7-2 and TRBJ2-3; TRBD2 matches 7 bases. The source is a man younger than 45 in good health. Specimen: central memory CD4+ T cells from blood. Here the CDR3 DNA reads TGTGCCAGCAGCTTAGGCCCTCCGGGGGGAGGGACAGATACGCAGTATTTT. Translated, it gives CASSLGPPGGGTDTQYF.